This T cell receptor (beta chain) was captured by sequencing in a study of shared clonotypes between healthy human individuals. Across the whole study: The study drew on a couple of women and a few men aged 18 to 49 as donors. Study-level results: Represented genetic and exposure-history diversity was restricted by having few donors.

Trimming removed 5 bases at V and 5 bases at J, with 13 bases between. Germline CDR1 and CDR2: SGHNT and YYREEE (reference sequence). This CDR3 is built from 13 residues. This clone was counted once. Its antigen is currently unknown. A deep-level run was used for the assay. Splitting of each subset's genomic DNA was done evenly across several immunoSEQ plates. Clones were sequenced by immunoSEQ multiplex PCR, and TCRdb holds only the in-frame ones, with some missing. The sample has fewer than 650,000 clones; 75% to 85% are singletons. This sequence joins TRBV5-4 and TRBJ1-1; possibly TRBD1 for D (6 bases). This sequence originates from a woman in her thirties or forties in good health. Some clones in this sample may be carry-over from other donors' samples. The source material was PBMCs. Here the CDR3 reads CASRFAGETEAFF. The DNA of the CDR3 is TGTGCCAGCAGGTTTGCAGGGGAAACTGAAGCTTTCTTT.